These 15 T cell receptor beta chains originate from one sample sequenced in a study of cytomegalovirus exposure and HLA in healthy donors. The method was immunoSEQ multiplex PCR; TCRdb's version includes in-frame clones alone and lacks a portion of them. The sample lists about 120,000 clones, around 89% occurring once. Sequenced input: PBMCs. Receptors were obtained from a man younger than 30 in good health and CMV-seronegative.

CDR3 sequence reads: CASRTSTAANTGELFF. The CDR3 region has the DNA TGTGCCAGCAGAACTTCGACAGCAGCGAACACCGGGGAGCTGTTTTTT. V is TRBV28 and J is TRBJ2-2, with D maybe TRBD1 (5 bases). This CDR3 is 16 amino acids long. The germline V and J ends were trimmed by 6 bases and 0 bases, with 14 bases remaining between them. From germline, CDR1 is MDHEN and CDR2 SYDVKM.

V usage is TRBV7-9 and J usage is TRBJ2-1; D is ambiguous. Looked up from germline, CDR1 is SEHNR and CDR2 is FQNEAQ (reference sequence). V dropped 3 bases and J dropped 8 bases, with 11 bases sitting between them. The CDR3 covers 13 residues. The CDR3 region is CASSLISFDEQFF. CDR3 coding DNA: TGTGCCAGCAGCTTGATTAGTTTCGATGAGCAGTTCTTC.

The genes are TRBV4-1 and TRBJ1-5; weak D call: TRBD1 (5 bases). In germline, CDR1 is MGHRA, CDR2 YSYEKL. The CDR3 extends over 15 amino acids. V was clipped by 3 bases and J by 5 bases, with 14 bases between them. CDR3 DNA sequence: TGCGCCAGCAGCCAGGAGGGACCGCTTTATCAGCCCCAGCATTTT. It yields the protein CASSQEGPLYQPQHF.

This rearrangement joins TRBV4-3 to TRBJ1-5; no reliable D call. Germline CDR1 LGHNA, CDR2 YSLEER. The CDR3 loop spans 14 amino acids. Trimming took off 3 bases at V and 6 bases at J, with 12 bases between the two ends. CDR3 coding DNA: TGCGCCAGCAGCCATGGTGTGCCGGGTCAGCCCCAGCATTTT. It codes for CASSHGVPGQPQHF.

The chain links TRBV5-1 to TRBJ2-1, with unresolved D. The CDR3 is made up of 17 amino acids. Deletions cut 5 bases from V and 5 bases from J, with 23 bases between. CDR1 is SGHRS, CDR2 YFSETQ, per germline. CDR3 loop: CASRPRSLAEIDNEQFF. For the CDR3, the DNA is TGCGCCAGCAGACCCCGCTCGCTGGCGGAGATTGACAATGAGCAGTTCTTC. The full variable domain, its missing parts supplied by reference TRBV5-1 and TRBJ2-1, is KAGVTQTPRYLIKTRGQQVTLSCSPISGHRSVSWYQQTPGQGLQFLFEYFSETQRNKGNFPGRFSGRQFSNSRSEMNVSTLELGDSALYLCASRPRSLAEIDNEQFFGPGTRLTVL.

The V and J genes are TRBV6-5 and TRBJ2-7; TRBD1 aligns across 7 bases. This CDR3 region has 15 residues. J lost 6 bases, V lost 0 bases, and 8 bases had no gene match. In germline, CDR1 is MNHEY, CDR2 SVGAGI. The CDR3 here is CASSYSYRRGSEQYF. The CDR3 nucleotides read TGTGCCAGCAGTTACTCGTATCGCAGGGGGAGCGAGCAGTACTTC.

The genes are TRBV6-5 and TRBJ2-7; 10 bases line up with TRBD1. The CDR3 runs to 15 residues. Trimming cost V 5 bases and J 6 bases; bases outside gene matches: 10. CDR1 and CDR2 (germline): MNHEY, SVGAGI. The chain's CDR3 is CASSPTGTGAAEQYF. DNA of the CDR3: TGTGCCAGCAGTCCCACCGGGACAGGGGCCGCCGAGCAGTACTTC.

This chain links TRBV5-1 with TRBJ1-1, with 9 positions matching TRBD1. The trim removed 4 bases at V and 1 base at J, leaving 2 bases unmatched. This CDR3 is built from 14 residues. The germline CDR1 and CDR2 sequences are SGHRS and YFSETQ. CDR3 loop: CASSPGQGNTEAFF. CDR3 coding DNA: TGCGCCAGCAGCCCGGGACAGGGGAACACTGAAGCTTTCTTT.

V and J are TRBV7-9 and TRBJ2-5, with TRBD2 identical over 13 bases. V gave up 5 bases and J gave up 5 bases; unmatched junction bases: 11. The germline V gene has CDR1 SEHNR and CDR2 FQNEAQ (reference sequence). The CDR3 consists of 17 residues. The CDR3 DNA reads as TGTGCCAGCAGCCTCGGTACTAGCGGGGGGGCCCGTGAGACCCAGTACTTC. It is translated as CASSLGTSGGARETQYF. Full variable domain (outside the CDR3, taken from reference TRBV7-9 and TRBJ2-5): DTGVSQNPRHKITKRGQNVTFRCDPISEHNRLYWYRQTLGQGPEFLTYFQNEAQLEKSRLLSDRFSAERPKGSFSTLEIQRTEQGDSAMYLCASSLGTSGGARETQYFGPGTRLLVL.

This rearrangement joins TRBV5-6 to TRBJ2-7; tentative D call: TRBD1 (5 bases). The CDR3 is made up of 15 amino acids. V lost 2 bases to trimming and J lost 2 bases, with 14 bases between them. CDR1 is SGHDT and CDR2 is YYEEEE in the germline V gene. The CDR3 here is CASSFGHRRTYEQYF. The CDR3 DNA follows: TGTGCCAGCAGCTTTGGACACCGGCGGACCTACGAGCAGTACTTC. Filled out from reference TRBV5-6 and TRBJ2-7, the complete variable domain reads DAGVTQSPTHLIKTRGQQVTLRCSPKSGHDTVSWYQQALGQGPQFIFQYYEEEERQRGNFPDRFSGHQFPNYSSELNVNALLLGDSALYLCASSFGHRRTYEQYFGPGTRLTVT.

The V call is TRBV28, the J call TRBJ2-5; maybe TRBD1 (6 bases). Looked up from germline, CDR1 is MDHEN and CDR2 is SYDVKM. The CDR3 covers 13 residues. V was cut by 4 bases and J by 4 bases, with 10 bases left in between. CDR3: CASSSTGSETQYF. The CDR3 nucleotides are TGTGCCAGCAGTTCGACAGGTTCAGAGACCCAGTACTTC.

The chain couples TRBV28 to TRBJ2-6; D is perhaps TRBD1 (5 bases). Germline lookup yields CDR1 MDHEN and CDR2 SYDVKM. The CDR3 sequence is 18 residues long. Trimming stripped 2 bases from V and 2 bases from J, with 16 bases between. The CDR3, as DNA: TGTGCCAGCAGTTTAAAGAGGCGACAGCCCCCTGGGGCCAACGTCCTGACTTTC. Amino acid sequence: CASSLKRRQPPGANVLTF. The full variable domain, with the rest looked up from reference TRBV28 and TRBJ2-6, is DVKVTQSSRYLVKRTGEKVFLECVQDMDHENMFWYRQDPGLGLRLIYFSYDVKMKEKGDIPEGYSVSREKKERFSLILESASTNQTSMYLCASSLKRRQPPGANVLTFGAGSRLTVL.

This rearrangement joins TRBV6-1 to TRBJ2-1; 7 bases map to TRBD1. The CDR3 spans 15 residues. Germline CDR1 and CDR2: MNHNS and SASEGT. After removal of 6 bases from V and 5 bases from J, the junction contained 10 bases not matched to a gene. CDR3 DNA: TGTGCCAGCAGCGAGACAGGGTGGGGCGACAATGAGCAGTTCTTC. It specifies CASSETGWGDNEQFF.

The chain recombines TRBV7-6 with TRBJ1-2, with TRBD1 matching over 8 bases. The V and J ends lost 2 bases and 3 bases, in that order; junction bases with no gene match: 2. CDR1 SGHVS and CDR2 FNYEAQ come from the germline V gene. CDR3 size: 14 residues. DNA for the CDR3: TGTGCCAGCAGCTTACCGGGACAGGACTATGGCTACACCTTC. Translating it yields CASSLPGQDYGYTF.

The J gene is TRBJ2-1, the V gene TRBV6-4; TRBD2 aligns across 8 bases. Unmatched junction bases numbered 4, after V lost 4 bases and J lost 2 bases. Germline values: CDR1 MRHNA, CDR2 SNTAGT. This CDR3 is built from 15 residues. CDR3: CASSVLGGAYNEQFF. Written as DNA, the CDR3 is TGTGCCAGCAGTGTCCTCGGGGGGGCCTACAATGAGCAGTTCTTC.